This entry is about one T cell receptor beta chain. The data are from a study of shared clonotypes between healthy human individuals. The sorted-subset replicate PCRs were given about 200 ng DNA, which is roughly 30,000 T cell genomes. The data were produced by immunoSEQ multiplex PCR, yet TCRdb's version contains in-frame clones alone and is incomplete. In the table there are 2 million to 2.5 million clones, 95% of which are singletons. The V gene end was trimmed by 5 bases and the J gene end by 6 bases; junction bases not matched to a gene: 7. This CDR3 region has 15 residues. Per the germline V gene, CDR1 is SGDLS and CDR2 is YYNGEE.

The specimen sequenced was naive CD4+ T cells sorted from blood. Specified subset: CD45RA+ positively selected. This TCR was sampled from a man aged 18 to 35 in good health. The rearrangement uses TRBV9 and TRBJ1-6; 8 bases agree with TRBD1. The CDR3 DNA reads as TGTGCCAGCAGTTTTGGACAGGGTGGTAATTCACCCCTCCACTTT. It codes for CASSFGQGGNSPLHF.